The 8 T cell receptor beta chains given below trace back to one sample, sequenced in a study of tumor-infiltrating lymphocytes in primary liver carcinoma. Reverse transcription of roughly 480 ng total RNA with a constant-region primer produced TCR beta cDNA. Nested multiplex PCR, run for three rounds with slightly modified ARM-PCR, yielded TCR beta libraries. Each of the first two PCR rounds ran about 9 cycles with TRBV1-TRBV30 forward and C-beta reverse primers. MiXCR, run by TCRdb on the multiplex PCR reads, gives a single entry per CDR3 protein. The table includes about 200,000 distinct CDR3 sequences, roughly two thirds detected once. In addition to blood RNA drawn from unsorted whole blood, germline DNA was extracted. The sequencing sample was made of peripheral blood. These receptors came from a woman in her sixties with primary liver carcinoma and hepatitis B virus infection.

A note on this clonotype: A much larger clone lies one base from this, so it may be a read error. V gene TRBV4-1 combines with J gene TRBJ2-1, with 9 bases fitting TRBD2. Germline CDR1 reads MGHRA; CDR2 reads YSYEKL. The CDR3 runs to 15 residues. CDR3 nucleotides: TGCGCCAGCAGCCAGACTAGCGGCTACTACAGTGAGCAGTTCTTC. Its protein product is CASSQTSGYYSEQFF.

This clonotype turned up a few times. The chain uses TRBV6-2 or TRBV6-3 and TRBJ2-6; 9 nucleotides match TRBD1. The trim removed 7 bases at V and 2 bases at J, leaving 15 bases unmatched. This CDR3 has 19 residues. CDR1 MNHEY and CDR2 SVGEGT come from the germline V gene. The DNA of the CDR3 is TGTGCCAGCAAGGCCCGACCTGAGACAGGGGGGCCTGGGGCCAACGTCCTGACTTTC. It translates to CASKARPETGGPGANVLTF.

As regards this clonotype: A read error may account for a junction end that differs from germline. The chain couples TRBV6-2 or TRBV6-3 to TRBJ1-2; a weak D match, TRBD1 (6 bases). The CDR3 consists of 17 residues. Germline CDR1 and CDR2: MNHEY and SVGEGT. The CDR3 region is CANSNSKVFQGSGGYTF. CDR3 nucleotide sequence: TGTGCCAACAGTAACTCGAAAGTTTTTCAGGGGAGTGGTGGCTACACCTTC.

Worth noting for this clonotype: A junction end diverges from the germline sequence, so it may reflect a read error. The V call is TRBV29-1, the J call TRBJ2-3; 7 nucleotides match TRBD2. CDR1 and CDR2 (germline): SQVTM, ANQGSEA. The CDR3 runs to 15 residues. CDR3 DNA sequence: TGCAGCGTTGAGACACGGGAGGCCCACACAGATATGCAGTATTTT. It yields the protein CSVETREAHTDMQYF.

Concerning this clonotype itself: At one end the junction does not follow the germline gene, possibly because of a read error. The gene calls are TRBV6-1 and TRBJ2-2; 11 bases fit TRBD1. Per the germline V gene, CDR1 is MNHNS and CDR2 is SASEGT. The CDR3 extends over 15 amino acids. CDR3 in DNA: TGTACCAGCAGGAGGGGACAGGGGGTAACCGGGGAGCTGTTTTTT. Its protein product is CTSRRGQGVTGELFF.

A note on this clonotype: With a much larger clone just one base away, this may be a read error. CDR3 DNA: TGTGCTGGTGGCCCCGGGACTAGCGGGGAGGCGCAGTATTTT. Protein sequence: CAGGPGTSGEAQYF. The chain recombines TRBV12-5 with TRBJ2-3, with 13 bases identical to TRBD2. Germline V CDR1 and CDR2: LGHNT, FRNRAP. The CDR3 spans 14 residues.

A word on this clonotype: One end of the junction fails to match germline, which may point to a read error. The chain links TRBV19 to TRBJ2-7; possibly TRBD2 for D (6 bases). The CDR3 has 15 residues. Germline assignment: CDR1 LNHDA and CDR2 SQIVND (reference sequence). The CDR3 bases are TGTACCAGTAGTTATGTCTGGGACTCCCCCTACGAGCAGTACTTC. This codes for CTSSYVWDSPYEQYF.

This clonotype was counted many times. V usage is TRBV29-1 and J usage is TRBJ1-2; possibly TRBD1 for D (5 bases). CDR1 is SQVTM, CDR2 ANQGSEA, per germline. The CDR3 is 13 residues long. V was shortened by 3 bases and J by 4 bases, with 12 bases between the two germline ends. CDR3 region: CSVEQGDGYGYTF. The CDR3 DNA reads TGCAGCGTTGAGCAGGGCGATGGCTATGGCTACACCTTC.